A selection of T cell receptor beta chains follows, all from one sample in a study of T-cell reconstitution after alpha-beta-depleted transplantation in children. Each CDR3 protein gets one entry after TCRdb re-called the PCR reads with MiXCR. Among just under 250,000 distinct CDR3 sequences, about 25% were seen once, and the ten largest hold about 2.5%. The source was PBMCs, collected before TCRalphabeta/CD19-depleted stem cell transplant. Receptor source: a girl aged 2 to 9 with Fanconi anemia, due to receive a stem cell transplant. The CDR3 runs from the conserved cysteine through the conserved F or W.

>TRBJ2-1|TRBV7-2
CASSGSGLGNEQFF
>TRBJ2-5|TRBV20-1
CSASPLIAVQETQYF
>TRBJ2-7|TRBV24-1
CATSDLTYEQYF
>TRBJ2-1|TRBV12-3/TRBV12-4
CASSFRGGEGQFF
>TRBJ2-5|TRBV30
CAWSGGPFETQYF
>TRBJ2-7|TRBV20-1
CSATGDSYYEQYF
>TRBJ2-7|TRBV5-1
CASSLGLERSYEQYF
>TRBJ2-1|TRBV20-1
CSAHNGRANNEQFF
>TRBJ2-1|TRBV12-3/TRBV12-4
CASSLGPGRTDNEQFF
>TRBJ2-5|TRBV4-2
CASSQYPGGAGETQYF
>TRBJ2-7|TRBV7-9
CASSLGRGAHEQYF
>TRBJ2-1|TRBV5-1
CASSLYGGSSYNEQFF
>TRBJ1-5|TRBV13
CASSLGRAFNQPQHF
>TRBJ1-1|TRBV29-1
CSVARGGNTEAFF
>TRBJ2-1|TRBV20-1
CSARAMVLGGGNEQFF
>TRBJ1-6|TRBV10-3
CAISEREYNSPLHF
>TRBJ2-4|TRBV5-1
CASSLSRQGDIQYF
>TRBJ2-7|TRBV29-1
CSVARGGYYEQYF
>TRBJ1-1|TRBV29-1
CSVDGGNTEAFF
>TRBJ2-7|TRBV28
CASSSGQGATYEQYF